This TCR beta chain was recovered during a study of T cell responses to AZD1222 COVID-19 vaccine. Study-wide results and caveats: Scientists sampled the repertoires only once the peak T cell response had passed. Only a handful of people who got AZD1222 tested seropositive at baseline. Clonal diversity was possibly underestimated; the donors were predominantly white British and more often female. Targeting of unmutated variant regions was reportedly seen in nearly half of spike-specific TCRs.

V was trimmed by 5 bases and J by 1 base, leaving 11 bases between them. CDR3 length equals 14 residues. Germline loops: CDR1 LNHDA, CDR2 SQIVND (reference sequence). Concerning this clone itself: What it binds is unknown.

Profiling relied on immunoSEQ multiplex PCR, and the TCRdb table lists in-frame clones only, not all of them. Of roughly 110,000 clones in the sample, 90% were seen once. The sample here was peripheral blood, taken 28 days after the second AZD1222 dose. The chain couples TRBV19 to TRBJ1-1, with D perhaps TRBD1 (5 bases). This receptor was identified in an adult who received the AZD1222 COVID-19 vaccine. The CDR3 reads CASSGKGPNTEAFF. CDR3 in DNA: TGTGCCAGTAGTGGGAAGGGGCCGAACACTGAAGCTTTCTTT. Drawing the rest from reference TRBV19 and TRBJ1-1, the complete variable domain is DGGITQSPKYLFRKEGQNVTLSCEQNLNHDAMYWYRQDPGQGLRLIYYSQIVNDFQKGDIAEGYSVSREKKESFPLTVTSAQKNPTAFYLCASSGKGPNTEAFFGQGTRLTVV.